The T cell receptor beta chain described here comes from a study of cytomegalovirus exposure and HLA in healthy donors. About the research overall: There were approximately 85 million unique TCRs (from HLA-typed donors) in an early data release.

Healthy people donating bone marrow made up the donors. Note on this clone: The antigen remains undetermined.

The PCR had 60 Vbeta and 13 Jbeta primers. Sequencing was performed with immunoSEQ multiplex PCR; in TCRdb, only in-frame clones are kept and a portion is missing. Recorded for this sample: about 110,000 clones. The CDR3 covers 13 residues. Germline assignment: CDR1 SGHTA and CDR2 FQGNSA. The V end was cut by 7 bases, the J end by 1 base, with 10 bases between. Overall study results and limits: The analysis excluded some indistinguishable V segments, including TRBV6-2 and TRBV6-3.

The chain employs TRBV7-2 and TRBJ1-1; D is possibly TRBD1 (5 bases). The clonotype originates from a man between 50 and 59 years old in good health and CMV-seronegative. Sequenced sample: PBMCs. CDR3 sequence: CASIRQQNTEAFF. DNA of the CDR3: TGTGCCAGCATTCGACAGCAGAACACTGAAGCTTTCTTT. Looking up the rest from reference TRBV7-2 and TRBJ1-1 gives the full variable domain: GAGVSQSPSNKVTEKGKDVELRCDPISGHTALYWYRQSLGQGLEFLIYFQGNSAPDKSGLPSDRFSAERTGGSVSTLTIQRTQQEDSAVYLCASIRQQNTEAFFGQGTRLTVV.